This T cell receptor (beta chain) was captured in a study of CD8 T cells in ankylosing spondylitis. Study-wide results and caveats: Clones tied to disease were said to be significantly enriched in matched ankylosing spondylitis synovial fluid. Past research had described some motif variants in reactive arthritis synovial fluid and blood. What seemed typical of ankylosing spondylitis blood was a TCR beta motif built from roughly 8 highly homologous variants.

The trim removed 5 bases at V and 3 bases at J, leaving 7 bases unmatched. The CDR3 has 14 residues. Germline V CDR1 and CDR2: SGHRS, YFSETQ. Ten or more counts support this clonotype. The antigen is unknown. TCR beta libraries were made by quantitative 5'-RACE with molecular barcodes. TCRdb itself ran the 5' RACE reads through MiXCR, one entry per CDR3 protein. This sample has about 200,000 distinct CDR3 sequences; roughly 25% occur once, and the top ten carry just over 6.5%. Sequencing used blood, either unsorted or a sorted T cell fraction (not recorded which). This clonotype was obtained from a male donor with ankylosing spondylitis or in good health (not recorded which). The chain is built from TRBV5-1 and TRBJ2-7; 8 nucleotides match TRBD2. The CDR3, as DNA: TGCGCCAGCAGTCCGCGGGAGGCCTACTACGAGCAGTACTTC. It encodes CASSPREAYYEQYF. Full variable domain (remainder filled in from reference TRBV5-1 and TRBJ2-7): KAGVTQTPRYLIKTRGQQVTLSCSPISGHRSVSWYQQTPGQGLQFLFEYFSETQRNKGNFPGRFSGRQFSNSRSEMNVSTLELGDSALYLCASSPREAYYEQYFGPGTRLTVT.